This T cell receptor (beta chain) originates from a study of blood T cell repertoires in COVID-19. As for the study in general: The origin of the acute and convalescent COVID-19 samples was the United States, Italy and Spain. Sources were T cells, B-cell-depleted T cells, or PBMCs; the material itself was cDNA or gDNA.

Per the original data handling: Estimation of nucleated cell counts relied on the amplification of reference gene primers. Profiling relied on immunoSEQ multiplex PCR, and the TCRdb table lists in-frame clones only, not all of them. V, J and clone size were drawn from that table, and D and trimming were deduced from the DNA. The sample holds just over 250,000 clones; about 91% are singletons and the top ten take about 2.5%. Germline values: CDR1 KGHSH, CDR2 LQKENI. The germline V and J ends were trimmed by 5 bases and 14 bases, with 12 bases remaining between them. The CDR3 covers 10 residues. One Seattle source followed patients from active infection through their disease course.

This clonotype was obtained from a person aged 18 to 35 with COVID-19, enrolled during active disease. V is TRBV18 and J is TRBJ1-2; tentatively, D is TRBD1 (6 bases). The source material was peripheral blood. In DNA form, the CDR3 reads TGTGCCAGCTCAGGGGACATCCAAACCTTC. Translated: CASSGDIQTF. The variable domain in full, with the rest retrieved from reference TRBV18 and TRBJ1-2, is NAGVMQNPRHLVRRRGQEARLRCSPMKGHSHVYWYRQLPEEGLKFMVYLQKENIIDESGMPKERFSAEFPKEGPSILRIQQVVRGDSAAYFCASSGDIQTFGSGTRLTVV.